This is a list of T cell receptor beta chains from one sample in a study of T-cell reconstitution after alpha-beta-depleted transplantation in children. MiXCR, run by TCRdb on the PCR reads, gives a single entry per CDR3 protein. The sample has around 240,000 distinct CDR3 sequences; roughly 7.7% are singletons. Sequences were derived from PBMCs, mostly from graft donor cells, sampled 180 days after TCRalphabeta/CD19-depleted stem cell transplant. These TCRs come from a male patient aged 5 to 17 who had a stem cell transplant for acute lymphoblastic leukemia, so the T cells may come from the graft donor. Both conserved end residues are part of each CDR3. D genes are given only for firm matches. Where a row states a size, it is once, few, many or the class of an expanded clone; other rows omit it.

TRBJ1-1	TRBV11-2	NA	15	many	TGTGCCAGCAGCTTACGGGGGACCATGAACACTGAAGCTTTCTTT	CASSLRGTMNTEAFF
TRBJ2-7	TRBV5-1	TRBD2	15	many	TGCGCCAGCAGCTTGGAGGGGACTAGCCGTTACGAGCAGTACTTC	CASSLEGTSRYEQYF
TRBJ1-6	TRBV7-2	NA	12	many	TGTGCCAGCAGCTACGACACCTACCTTCTCCACTTT	CASSYDTYLLHF
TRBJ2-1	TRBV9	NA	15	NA	TGTGCCAGCAGCGTAGATGTAACTAGACAAAATGAGCAGTTCTTC	CASSVDVTRQNEQFF
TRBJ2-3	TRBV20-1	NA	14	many	TGCAGTGCTAGAGATCCCGGGGCAGCAGATACGCAGTATTTT	CSARDPGAADTQYF
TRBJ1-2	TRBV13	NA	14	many	TGTGCCAGCAGCTTAGGACAGGGCTACTATGGCTACACCTTC	CASSLGQGYYGYTF
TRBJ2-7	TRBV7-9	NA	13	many	TGTGCCAGCAGCTTAGTCGGTCTCTACGAGCAGTACTTC	CASSLVGLYEQYF
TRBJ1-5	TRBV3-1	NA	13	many	TGTGCCAGCAGCCAAGGCATTAATCAGCCCCAGCATTTT	CASSQGINQPQHF
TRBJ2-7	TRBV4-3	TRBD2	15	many	TGCGCCAGCAGCCAGGATGGGACTAGCACATACGAGCAGTACTTC	CASSQDGTSTYEQYF
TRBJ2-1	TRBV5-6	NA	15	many	TGTGCCAGCAGCCCGGGGAAGGCGGGGAGCCATGAGCAGTTCTTC	CASSPGKAGSHEQFF
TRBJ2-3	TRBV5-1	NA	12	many	TGCGCCAGCAGCCCACACACAGATACGCAGTATTTT	CASSPHTDTQYF
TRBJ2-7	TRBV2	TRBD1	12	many	TGTGCCAGCAAAGGGGGCCTCTACGAGCAGTACTTC	CASKGGLYEQYF
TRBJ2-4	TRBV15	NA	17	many	TGTGCCACCAGCAGAGATTCCGGTAACAGTGAGGGGAACATTCAGTACTTC	CATSRDSGNSEGNIQYF
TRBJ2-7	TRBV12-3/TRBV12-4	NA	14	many	TGTGCCAGCAGTCCCCTCGACAGGTCTTACGAGCAGTACTTC	CASSPLDRSYEQYF
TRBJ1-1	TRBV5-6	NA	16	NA	TGTGCCAGCAGCTTGCGGTTTGGGGTAGGGAACACTGAAGCTTTCTTT	CASSLRFGVGNTEAFF
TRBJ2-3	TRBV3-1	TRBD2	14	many	TGTGCCAGCAGCCCAACTAGCGGGATGGATACGCAGTATTTT	CASSPTSGMDTQYF
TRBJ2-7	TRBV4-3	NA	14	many	TGCGCCAGCAGCGTGGGCCTTCTGGCCTACGAGCAGTACTTC	CASSVGLLAYEQYF
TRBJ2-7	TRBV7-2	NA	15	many	TGTGCCAGCAGCCTAGGAACAGCCAAATCCTACGAGCAGTACTTC	CASSLGTAKSYEQYF
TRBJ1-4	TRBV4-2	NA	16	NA	TGTGCCAGCAGCCCAGCCCCTGGCGAGGCTAATGAAAAACTGTTTTTC	CASSPAPGEANEKLFF